This section outlines one T cell receptor (beta chain) sequence together with its context. Its antigen is not known. The data were taken from a study of shared clonotypes between healthy human individuals. The naive CD8 fraction comprised CD45RO-negative cells positively selected for CCR7 and excluded terminally differentiated effector memory CD45RA+ cells. Recent acute infections and vaccinations were absent in the healthy HIV-negative adult donors. Study results and limitations: A limitation of the genetic and exposure-history diversity represented arose from few donors.

Over several immunoSEQ plates, each subset's genomic DNA was distributed in even portions. As originally analysed: There were no quality scores in the junction-only immunoSEQ sequences, so filtering differed. Assay: immunoSEQ multiplex PCR; the TCRdb copy retains only in-frame clones and omits some. V, J and clone size were drawn from that table, and D and trimming were deduced from the DNA. This table has fewer than 700,000 clones, 95% appearing once. Deletions cut 5 bases from V and 4 bases from J, with 14 bases between. The CDR3 loop spans 14 amino acids. The germline V gene has CDR1 SEHNR and CDR2 FQNEAQ (reference sequence).

The specimen was naive CD8+ T cells sorted from blood. J is TRBJ1-2 and V is TRBV7-9, with D possibly being TRBD1 (5 bases). The receptor comes from a woman under 40 in good health. The CDR3 DNA reads TGTGCCAGCAGCCCCAAGACAGAACTCTATGGCTACACCTTC. This gives the protein CASSPKTELYGYTF.